This entry concerns a single T cell receptor (beta chain). What it binds is unknown. One end of the junction does not line up with germline, which may come from a read error. The sample originates from a study of blood T cells in healthy people across ages. Study findings and constraints: Any changes in expanded clonotypes were possibly confounded, as donor CMV status remained unknown.

The CDR3 is 14 amino acids. The V gene's germline CDR1 is DFQATT and CDR2 SNEGSKA (reference sequence). Then a second PCR, running roughly 7 to 12 cycles, was carried out with a sample-barcoded 5' primer and a J-beta primer mix. Each cDNA molecule received a tag from a template-switch adaptor that had 12 random nucleotides. TCRdb re-analysed the 5' RACE reads in MiXCR, keeping a single row per CDR3 protein. The sample holds hundreds of thousands of distinct CDR3 sequences, roughly 20% seen once. Donor samples were obtained from healthy Caucasian individuals from Russia, aged about 6 to 90. This TCR came from a man aged 65-85 years in good health. V and J are TRBV20-1 and TRBJ2-3, with 11 nucleotides matching TRBD2. Sequencing input: blood. The CDR3 DNA follows: TGCAGTGCCACTAGCGGGAGCTTCCAAGAGACCCAGTACTTT. Protein product: CSATSGSFQETQYF.